This T cell receptor beta chain was profiled in a study of blood T cell repertoires in COVID-19. Unmatched junction bases numbered 9, after V lost 4 bases and J lost 2 bases. The length of the CDR3 is 17 residues. Germline-derived CDR1 and CDR2 are SGHTA and FQGNSA. Assay: immunoSEQ multiplex PCR; the TCRdb copy retains only in-frame clones and omits some. The sample includes nearly 110,000 clones, about 91% seen only once; the top ten take around 6.5%. This chain links TRBV7-2 with TRBJ1-5, with 9 bases aligning to TRBD1. This clonotype was obtained from a man in his fifties or sixties with active or convalescent COVID-19. What was sequenced was peripheral blood. CDR3 nucleotides: TGTGCCAGCAGCTCGGACAGGGGAGCGTGGGGCAATCAGCCCCAGCATTTT. This translates into CASSSDRGAWGNQPQHF.